A single sample is the source of the 30 T cell receptor beta chains below, sequenced in a study of beta chain features in type 1 diabetes. Overall study results and limits: Shorter TCRB CDR3s, moderately but significantly so, were found in Type 1 diabetes patients in all four CD4+ subsets.

What was sequenced were expressed TCRB transcripts, since all of the isolated RNA had been reverse transcribed. Clones were read by immunoSEQ multiplex PCR, and TCRdb kept only the in-frame ones, dropping some. The sample lists 160,000 or so clones, about 9% occurring once. The antigens of these receptors remain unknown. Sequencing was done on a sample of central memory CD4+ T cells from blood. All receptors come from a woman aged 25 to 45 with type 1 diabetes.

This clone was seen only a few times. The chain is built from TRBV18 and TRBJ1-1; a possible D gene is TRBD1 (6 bases). V was shortened by 6 bases and J by 1 base, with 9 bases between the two germline ends. The CDR3 is 13 residues long. Germline assignment: CDR1 KGHSH and CDR2 LQKENI. CDR3 nucleotide sequence: TGTGCCAGCTCCCAGGGACAGAACACTGAAGCTTTCTTT. Its translation: CASSQGQNTEAFF. Full variable domain (rest looked up from reference TRBV18 and TRBJ1-1): NAGVMQNPRHLVRRRGQEARLRCSPMKGHSHVYWYRQLPEEGLKFMVYLQKENIIDESGMPKERFSAEFPKEGPSILRIQQVVRGDSAAYFCASSQGQNTEAFFGQGTRLTVV.

This chain links TRBV5-1 with TRBJ2-1, with TRBD2 matching 8 bases. CDR1 SGHRS and CDR2 YFSETQ come from the germline V gene. The CDR3 is 16 amino acids. Unmatched junction bases numbered 12, after V lost 0 bases and J lost 10 bases. The CDR3 DNA sequence: TGCGCCAGCAGCTTGGCCGGGGACGGGAGGGCCGAGGAGCAGTTCTTC. Translation gives CASSLAGDGRAEEQFF. Full variable domain (remainder filled in from reference TRBV5-1 and TRBJ2-1): KAGVTQTPRYLIKTRGQQVTLSCSPISGHRSVSWYQQTPGQGLQFLFEYFSETQRNKGNFPGRFSGRQFSNSRSEMNVSTLELGDSALYLCASSLAGDGRAEEQFFGPGTRLTVL.

This chain connects TRBV2 to TRBJ2-5, with 7 nucleotides matching TRBD1. Germline trimming cut 6 bases from V and 5 bases from J; bases unmatched to any gene: 12. The CDR3 runs to 15 residues. Germline V lookup: CDR1 SNHLY, CDR2 FYNNEI. DNA for the CDR3: TGTGCCAGCAGCCGTCGACAGGGACATGGGGAGACCCAGTACTTC. As protein: CASSRRQGHGETQYF.

This chain links TRBV15 with TRBJ1-4; D remains unclear. There are 13 residues in the CDR3. Trimming shortened V by 1 base and J by 8 bases, and 8 bases separated the two germline ends. Per germline, CDR1 LNHNV and CDR2 YYDKDF (reference sequence). CDR3 nucleotide sequence: TGTGCCACCAGCAGAGGGCCGGGGGAAAAACTGTTTTTT. This gives the protein CATSRGPGEKLFF.

V is TRBV9 and J is TRBJ1-1, with a tentative D call TRBD1 (6 bases). CDR1 SGDLS and CDR2 YYNGEE come from the germline V gene. The CDR3 covers 12 residues. Trimming removed 0 bases at V and 8 bases at J, with 8 bases between. The CDR3 sequence: CASSVGTGEAFF. The CDR3 DNA is TGTGCCAGCAGCGTAGGAACAGGGGAAGCTTTCTTT.

The rearrangement uses TRBV10-2 and TRBJ2-2; 8 bases map to TRBD2. CDR3 length: 14 amino acids. Germline CDR1 is WSHSY and CDR2 is SAAADI. The trim removed 8 bases at V and 7 bases at J, leaving 9 bases unmatched. CDR3 in DNA: TGCGCCAGCCGGTCGGGGGGGGCGAACGGGGAGCTGTTTTTT. Translated: CASRSGGANGELFF.

This clone has only a few counts. The chain employs TRBV30 and TRBJ2-1; D is uncertain. In germline, CDR1 is GTSNPN, CDR2 SVGIG (reference sequence). Trimming stripped 4 bases from V and 10 bases from J, with 11 bases between. The length of the CDR3 is 11 residues. The CDR3: CAWNDEWEQFF. The CDR3 nucleotides are TGTGCCTGGAATGATGAGTGGGAGCAGTTCTTC. The full variable domain, its missing parts supplied by reference TRBV30 and TRBJ2-1, is SQTIHQWPATLVQPVGSPLSLECTVEGTSNPNLYWYRQAAGRGLQLLFYSVGIGQISSEVPQNLSASRPQDRQFILSSKKLLLSDSGFYLCAWNDEWEQFFGPGTRLTVL.

The table lists this clone with a few counts. J is TRBJ1-1 and V is TRBV15; TRBD1 matches 7 bases. The CDR3 is 18 residues long. From germline, CDR1 is LNHNV and CDR2 YYDKDF (reference sequence). Trimming took 4 bases from V and 4 from J; bases not matched to a gene: 18. The CDR3 nucleotides read TGTGCCACCAGCATAGCACACAGGGGACCAGGTATGGTCACTGAAGCTTTCTTT. It translates to CATSIAHRGPGMVTEAFF.

This clone has just a few counts. DNA for the CDR3: TGTGCCAGCAGCCCCGACTACTACACAGATACGCAGTATTTT. It codes for CASSPDYYTDTQYF. The chain employs TRBV7-2 and TRBJ2-3, with TRBD2 as a possible D gene (5 bases). The V gene's germline CDR1 is SGHTA and CDR2 FQGNSA. This CDR3 region has 14 residues. Trimming left V 5 bases short and J 2 bases short, with 11 bases between.

In its sample, this clone was seen a few times. The V call is TRBV19, the J call TRBJ1-2; 8 positions agree with TRBD1. The junction had 9 bases not matched to a gene; V was cut back by 3 bases and J by 6 bases. In germline, CDR1 is LNHDA, CDR2 SQIVND (reference sequence). CDR3 length: 15 residues. The CDR3 region is CASSMAPRTGNGYTF. CDR3 DNA: TGTGCCAGTAGTATGGCCCCTCGGACAGGGAATGGCTACACCTTC.

This clone was recorded once. The chain recombines TRBV18 with TRBJ1-4, with D unresolved. Germline V gene data show CDR1 as KGHSH and CDR2 as LQKENI. This CDR3 has 15 residues. V was cut by 6 bases and J by 0 bases, with 11 bases left in between. The CDR3, as DNA: TGTGCCAGCTCTCCCACCCAGACAACTAATGAAAAACTGTTTTTT. Protein sequence: CASSPTQTTNEKLFF.

The CDR3 region has the DNA TGTGCCAGCAGGGGACAGGGAGGTAGCAATCAGCCCCAGCATTTT. Its protein product is CASRGQGGSNQPQHF. This sequence joins TRBV6-1 and TRBJ1-5; 9 nucleotides align to TRBD1. V lost 6 bases and J lost 0; bases outside the gene matches: 3. CDR1 MNHNS and CDR2 SASEGT come from the germline V gene. The CDR3 extends over 15 amino acids.

The CDR3 region is CASSGFDRSYGYTF. The CDR3 region has the DNA TGTGCCAGCAGTGGCTTCGACAGGTCCTATGGCTACACCTTC. The genes are TRBV28 and TRBJ1-2, with a tentative D call TRBD1 (6 bases). Germline V gene data show CDR1 as MDHEN and CDR2 as SYDVKM. V dropped 5 bases and J dropped 4 bases, with 14 bases sitting between them. CDR3 length: 14 residues.

This clone was observed many times. This chain links TRBV4-3 with TRBJ2-1; D is unresolved. The CDR3 has 14 residues. CDR1 and CDR2 from the germline V gene are LGHNA and YSLEER. V lost 4 bases and J lost 2, with 9 bases in between. The CDR3 protein is CASSRGEAYNEQFF. In DNA form, the CDR3 reads TGCGCCAGCAGCCGAGGAGAAGCCTACAATGAGCAGTTCTTC.

This clone was seen a few times. This chain uses TRBV2 with TRBJ2-7, with a possible D match to TRBD1 (6 bases). The V and J ends lost 2 bases and 6 bases respectively, with 11 bases between them. The CDR3 extends over 13 amino acids. The germline CDR1 and CDR2 sequences are SNHLY and FYNNEI. The CDR3 nucleotides are TGTGCCAGCAGTGAAATTTCCAGGGGCGAGCAGTACTTC. Protein: CASSEISRGEQYF.

The chain carries TRBV7-2 and TRBJ1-1; perhaps TRBD1 as D (5 bases). Germline values: CDR1 SGHTA, CDR2 FQGNSA. The CDR3 extends over 15 amino acids. The V end was cut by 2 bases, the J end by 2 bases, with 12 bases between. CDR3 sequence (DNA): TGTGCCAGCAGCTTAAGGAGGGGCGGTAACACTGAAGCTTTCTTT. As protein: CASSLRRGGNTEAFF.

This rearrangement joins TRBV7-2 to TRBJ2-1; a weak D match, TRBD2 (5 bases). V dropped 3 bases and J dropped 7 bases, with 13 bases sitting between them. CDR3 length equals 14 residues. CDR1 is SGHTA, CDR2 FQGNSA, per germline. CDR3 region: CASSFRGGVNEQFF. CDR3 DNA sequence: TGTGCCAGCAGCTTTCGTGGAGGAGTGAATGAGCAGTTCTTC. Using reference TRBV7-2 and TRBJ2-1 for the parts outside the CDR3, the full variable domain is GAGVSQSPSNKVTEKGKDVELRCDPISGHTALYWYRQSLGQGLEFLIYFQGNSAPDKSGLPSDRFSAERTGGSVSTLTIQRTQQEDSAVYLCASSFRGGVNEQFFGPGTRLTVL.

The chain carries TRBV10-3 and TRBJ2-5; TRBD2 aligns across 8 bases. Germline CDR1 ENHRY, CDR2 SYGVKD. V gave up 2 bases and J gave up 4 bases; unmatched junction bases: 6. CDR3 length: 15 residues. The CDR3 nucleotides are TGTGCCATCAGTGAGCGGACTAGCAGTACAGAGACCCAGTACTTC. Translating it yields CAISERTSSTETQYF.

This clone was found a few times. The chain combines TRBV4-1 with TRBJ2-2; D may be TRBD2 (5 bases). The CDR3 spans 18 residues. V lost 1 base to trimming and J lost 0 bases, with 15 bases between them. Looked up from germline, CDR1 is MGHRA and CDR2 is YSYEKL. DNA for the CDR3: TGCGCCAGCAGCCAAGCTGGGTCTGGGGAGTCGAACACCGGGGAGCTGTTTTTT. Translated: CASSQAGSGESNTGELFF.

CDR3 sequence: CSVGPTGGSYNEQFF. As DNA, the CDR3 is TGCAGCGTTGGTCCGACAGGGGGCTCCTACAATGAGCAGTTCTTC. This chain joins TRBV29-1 and TRBJ2-1; 9 positions match TRBD1. Per the germline V gene, CDR1 is SQVTM and CDR2 is ANQGSEA. The V gene end was trimmed by 4 bases and the J gene end by 0 bases; junction bases not matched to a gene: 4. There are 15 residues in the CDR3.

In this sample, this clone turned up a few times. The J gene is TRBJ2-7, the V gene TRBV7-9; perhaps TRBD2 as D (5 bases). This CDR3 has 15 residues. V dropped 8 bases and J dropped 3 bases, with 20 bases sitting between them. Looked up from germline, CDR1 is SEHNR and CDR2 is FQNEAQ (reference sequence). CDR3 residues: CASGRTGSGGYEQYF. CDR3 coding DNA: TGTGCCAGCGGGAGAACCGGGTCAGGAGGCTACGAGCAGTACTTC.

This clone has only a few counts. The rearrangement joins TRBV6-5 to TRBJ2-5; 9 nucleotides agree with TRBD2. Germline loops: CDR1 MNHEY, CDR2 SVGAGI. The length of the CDR3 is 15 residues. Losses at the gene ends were 2 bases for V and 6 bases for J; bases not matched to a gene: 7. The CDR3 DNA reads as TGTGCCAGCAGTTACCGGACTAGCGACACGAAGACCCAGTACTTC. Translated, it gives CASSYRTSDTKTQYF.

This clone was observed a handful of times. The chain has TRBV5-1 and TRBJ2-7; no clear D gene. V was shortened by 0 bases and J by 2 bases, with 12 bases between the two germline ends. The CDR3 length is 15 residues. Germline lookup yields CDR1 SGHRS and CDR2 YFSETQ. This CDR3 reads CASSLGLEPPYEQYF. In nucleotides, the CDR3 is TGCGCCAGCAGCTTGGGGCTAGAGCCTCCCTACGAGCAGTACTTC. Complete variable domain (other parts from reference TRBV5-1 and TRBJ2-7): KAGVTQTPRYLIKTRGQQVTLSCSPISGHRSVSWYQQTPGQGLQFLFEYFSETQRNKGNFPGRFSGRQFSNSRSEMNVSTLELGDSALYLCASSLGLEPPYEQYFGPGTRLTVT.

This clone was counted between two and nine times. The sample contains more than one DNA sequence encoding this CDR3. The chain employs TRBV30 and TRBJ2-7; maybe TRBD2 (7 bases). The CDR3 has 14 amino acids. The germline V and J ends were trimmed by 1 base and 3 bases, with 13 bases remaining between them. Germline lookup yields CDR1 GTSNPN and CDR2 SVGIG (reference sequence). The CDR3 reads CAWSGGGRGYEQYF. The CDR3 nucleotides read TGTGCCTGGAGTGGAGGGGGGAGGGGCTACGAGCAGTACTTC. Together with reference TRBV30 and TRBJ2-7, the CDR3 gives the full variable domain: SQTIHQWPATLVQPVGSPLSLECTVEGTSNPNLYWYRQAAGRGLQLLFYSVGIGQISSEVPQNLSASRPQDRQFILSSKKLLLSDSGFYLCAWSGGGRGYEQYFGPGTRLTVT.

The J gene is TRBJ2-1, the V gene TRBV27, with TRBD2 matching 7 bases. Germline-derived CDR1 and CDR2 are MNHEY and SMNVEV (reference sequence). Trimming took 6 bases from V and 0 from J; bases not matched to a gene: 8. The CDR3 loop spans 16 amino acids. For the CDR3, the DNA is TGTGCCAGCAGGTGGGAGGGAGAGGGCTCCTACAATGAGCAGTTCTTC. As protein: CASRWEGEGSYNEQFF.

This clone was seen a few times. The chain recombines TRBV5-1 with TRBJ1-1, with D maybe TRBD1 (5 bases). This CDR3 has 15 residues. Germline V gene sequence: CDR1 SGHRS, CDR2 YFSETQ. V lost 4 bases and J 2 bases, leaving 15 bases between the germline ends. DNA of the CDR3: TGCGCCAGCAGCGGAAGCCCCGGGGGAAACACTGAAGCTTTCTTT. Its translation: CASSGSPGGNTEAFF.

This clone was detected only a few times. In DNA form, the CDR3 reads TGTGCCAGCAGCTTAAGGGGGCGGGGCAAGAACACTGAAGCTTTCTTT. This codes for CASSLRGRGKNTEAFF. J is TRBJ1-1 and V is TRBV7-9; 7 nucleotides match TRBD1. Germline V gene sequence: CDR1 SEHNR, CDR2 FQNEAQ (reference sequence). The CDR3 runs 16 residues. Trimming removed 2 bases from V and 1 base from J; junction bases left unmatched: 7. The full variable domain, in which reference TRBV7-9 and TRBJ1-1 provide the parts outside the CDR3, is DTGVSQNPRHKITKRGQNVTFRCDPISEHNRLYWYRQTLGQGPEFLTYFQNEAQLEKSRLLSDRFSAERPKGSFSTLEIQRTEQGDSAMYLCASSLRGRGKNTEAFFGQGTRLTVV.

V usage is TRBV6-5 and J usage is TRBJ1-3, with 9 positions matching TRBD1. CDR1 is MNHEY, CDR2 SVGAGI, per germline. The CDR3 length is 14 residues. V lost 6 bases to trimming and J lost 4 bases; unmatched junction nucleotides: 4. The DNA of the CDR3 is TGTGCCAGCAGGAGGGACAGGGAGGGAAACACCATATATTTT. This codes for CASRRDREGNTIYF.

This clone was observed a handful of times. The chain recombines TRBV5-1 with TRBJ2-1; TRBD2 matches at 7 bases. Germline V gene sequence: CDR1 SGHRS, CDR2 YFSETQ. The length of the CDR3 is 15 residues. With 2 bases clipped from V and 9 bases from J, the junction kept 11 bases outside the gene matches. CDR3 region: CASSFREGYRLEQFF. The CDR3 DNA is TGCGCCAGCAGCTTCAGGGAGGGCTATCGGCTTGAGCAGTTCTTC.

The chain uses TRBV4-2 and TRBJ1-3; unclear D gene. The germline V gene has CDR1 LGHNA and CDR2 YNFKEQ. Trimming left V 4 bases short and J 1 base short, with 11 bases between. The CDR3 totals 15 residues. The CDR3 DNA reads TGTGCCAGCAGCCTCTACACAGAATCTGGAAACACCATATATTTT. Amino acid sequence: CASSLYTESGNTIYF.